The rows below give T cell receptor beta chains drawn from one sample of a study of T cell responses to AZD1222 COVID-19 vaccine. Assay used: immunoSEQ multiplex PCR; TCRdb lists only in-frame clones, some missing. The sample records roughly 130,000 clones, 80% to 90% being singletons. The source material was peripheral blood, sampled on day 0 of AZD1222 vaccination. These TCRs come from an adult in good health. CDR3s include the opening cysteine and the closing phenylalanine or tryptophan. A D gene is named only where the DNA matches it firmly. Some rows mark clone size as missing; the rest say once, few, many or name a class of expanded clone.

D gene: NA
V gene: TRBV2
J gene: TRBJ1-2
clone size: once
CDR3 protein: CASRLQYRDYGYTF
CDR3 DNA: TGTGCCAGCCGACTTCAATACAGGGACTATGGCTACACCTTC

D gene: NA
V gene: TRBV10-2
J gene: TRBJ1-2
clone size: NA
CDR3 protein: CASSELGGGGYTF
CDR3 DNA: TGCGCCAGCAGTGAGTTGGGGGGAGGAGGCTACACCTTC

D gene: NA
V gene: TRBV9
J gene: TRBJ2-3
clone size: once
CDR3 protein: CASSVERSTDTQYF
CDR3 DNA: TGTGCCAGCAGCGTAGAAAGGAGCACAGATACGCAGTATTTT

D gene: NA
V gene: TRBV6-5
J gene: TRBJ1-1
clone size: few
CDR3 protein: CASTIPGAEAFF
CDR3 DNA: TGTGCCAGCACCATACCGGGGGCTGAAGCTTTCTTT

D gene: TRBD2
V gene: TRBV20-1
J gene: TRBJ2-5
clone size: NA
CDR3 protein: CSASSGAVQETQYF
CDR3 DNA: TGCAGTGCTAGTAGCGGGGCCGTACAAGAGACCCAGTACTTC

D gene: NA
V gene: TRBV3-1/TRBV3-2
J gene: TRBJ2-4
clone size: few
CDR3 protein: CASSQDGAKNIQYF
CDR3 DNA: TGTGCCAGCAGCCAAGATGGGGCCAAAAACATTCAGTACTTC

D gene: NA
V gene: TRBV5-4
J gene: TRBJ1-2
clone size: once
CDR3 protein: CASSLGVGLDYGYTF
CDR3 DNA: TGTGCCAGCAGCTTGGGGGTGGGTCTGGACTATGGCTACACCTTC

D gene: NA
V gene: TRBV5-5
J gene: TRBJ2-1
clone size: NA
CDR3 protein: CASSFQIGNEQFF
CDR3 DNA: TGTGCCAGCAGCTTTCAGATAGGCAATGAGCAGTTCTTC

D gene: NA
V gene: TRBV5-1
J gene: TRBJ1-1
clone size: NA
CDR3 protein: CASSPRTDMNTEAFF
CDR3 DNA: TGCGCCAGCAGCCCCCGGACGGACATGAACACTGAAGCTTTCTTT

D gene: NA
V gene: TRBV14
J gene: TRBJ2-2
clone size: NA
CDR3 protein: CASSRTRNTGELFF
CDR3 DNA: TGTGCCAGCAGCCGGACGAGGAACACCGGGGAGCTGTTTTTT

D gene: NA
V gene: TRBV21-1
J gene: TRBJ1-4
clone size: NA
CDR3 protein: CASSKRPQGPEKLFF
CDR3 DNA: TGTGCCAGCAGCAAACGGCCACAGGGACCTGAAAAACTGTTTTTT

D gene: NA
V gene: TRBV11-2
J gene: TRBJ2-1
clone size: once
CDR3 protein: CASSLVGTNEQFF
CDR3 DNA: TGTGCCAGCAGCTTAGTGGGGACCAATGAGCAGTTCTTC

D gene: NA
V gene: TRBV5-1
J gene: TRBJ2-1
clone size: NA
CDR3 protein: CASHHGLSNNEQFF
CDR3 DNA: TGCGCCAGCCACCATGGGCTTTCAAACAATGAGCAGTTCTTC

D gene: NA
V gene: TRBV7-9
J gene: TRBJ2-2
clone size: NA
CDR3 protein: CASSPVRGAGTSGTGELFF
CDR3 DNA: TGTGCCAGCAGCCCAGTACGGGGAGCAGGGACAAGCGGCACCGGGGAGCTGTTTTTT

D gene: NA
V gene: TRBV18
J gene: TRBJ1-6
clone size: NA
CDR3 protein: CASSPPSETGTNSPLHF
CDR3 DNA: TGTGCCAGCTCACCACCGAGCGAGACTGGCACGAATTCACCCCTCCACTTT

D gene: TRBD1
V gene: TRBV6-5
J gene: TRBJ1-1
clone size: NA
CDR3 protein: CASSSPQGGRDEAFF
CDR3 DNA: TGTGCCAGCAGTTCCCCACAGGGGGGAAGGGATGAAGCTTTCTTT

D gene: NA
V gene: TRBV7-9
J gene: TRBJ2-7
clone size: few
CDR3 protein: CASSPEGGGGEQYF
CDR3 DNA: TGTGCCAGCAGCCCCGAGGGAGGTGGGGGCGAGCAGTACTTC

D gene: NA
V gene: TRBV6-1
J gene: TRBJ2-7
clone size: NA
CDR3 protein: CASSGAGEGYEQYF
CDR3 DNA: TGTGCCAGCAGTGGAGCTGGGGAAGGCTACGAGCAGTACTTC

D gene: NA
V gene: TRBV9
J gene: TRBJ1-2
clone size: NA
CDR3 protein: CASSVREGGYTF
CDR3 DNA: TGTGCCAGCAGCGTACGCGAAGGCGGCTACACCTTC

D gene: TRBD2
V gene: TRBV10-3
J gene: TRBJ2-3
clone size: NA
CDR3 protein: CAISFSGSVTDTQYF
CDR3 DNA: TGTGCCATCAGTTTTAGCGGGAGTGTCACAGATACGCAGTATTTT

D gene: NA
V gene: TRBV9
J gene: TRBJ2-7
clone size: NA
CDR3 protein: CASSEGKGPDEQYF
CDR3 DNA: TGTGCCAGCAGCGAGGGGAAAGGGCCGGACGAGCAGTACTTC

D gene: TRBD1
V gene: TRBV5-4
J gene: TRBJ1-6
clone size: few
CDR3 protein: CASKRTGSGAPLHF
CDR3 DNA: TGTGCCAGCAAGAGGACAGGGTCAGGAGCACCCCTCCACTTT

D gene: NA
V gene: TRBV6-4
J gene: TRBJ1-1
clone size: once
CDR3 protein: CASSDSAGPNTEAFF
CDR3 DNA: TGTGCCAGCAGTGACTCGGCCGGACCGAACACTGAAGCTTTCTTT